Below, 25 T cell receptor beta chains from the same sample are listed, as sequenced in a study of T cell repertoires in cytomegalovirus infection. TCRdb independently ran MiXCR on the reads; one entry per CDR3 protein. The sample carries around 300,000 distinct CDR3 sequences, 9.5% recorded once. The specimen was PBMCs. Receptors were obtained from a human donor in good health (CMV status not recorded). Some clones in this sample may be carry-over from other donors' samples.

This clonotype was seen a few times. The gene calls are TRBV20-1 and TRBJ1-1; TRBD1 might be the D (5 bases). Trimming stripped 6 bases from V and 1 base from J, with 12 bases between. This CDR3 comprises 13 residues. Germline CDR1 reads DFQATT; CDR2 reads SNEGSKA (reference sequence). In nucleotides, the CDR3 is TGCAGTGCCGCGGGGCCGGCGAACACTGAAGCTTTCTTT. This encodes CSAAGPANTEAFF.

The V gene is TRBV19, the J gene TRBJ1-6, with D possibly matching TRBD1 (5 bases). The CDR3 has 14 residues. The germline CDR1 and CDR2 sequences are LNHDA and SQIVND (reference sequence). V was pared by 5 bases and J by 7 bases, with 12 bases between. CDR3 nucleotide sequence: TGTGCCAGTAGTCCCGGGGGGGTAAATTCACCCCTCCACTTT. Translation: CASSPGGVNSPLHF.

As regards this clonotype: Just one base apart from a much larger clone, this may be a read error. The CDR3 DNA sequence: TGTGCCAGCAGCACCCGGGGGGCAGCGAACACCGGGGAGCTGGTTTTT. Protein sequence: CASSTRGAANTGELVF. The chain uses TRBV7-6 and TRBJ2-2, with D possibly matching TRBD2 (7 bases). Per germline, CDR1 SGHVS and CDR2 FNYEAQ. The length of the CDR3 is 16 residues.

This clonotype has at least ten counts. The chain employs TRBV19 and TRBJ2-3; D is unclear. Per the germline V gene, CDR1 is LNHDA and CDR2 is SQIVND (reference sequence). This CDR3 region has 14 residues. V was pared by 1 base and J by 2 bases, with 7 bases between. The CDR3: CASSIGRITDTQYF. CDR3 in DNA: TGTGCCAGTAGTATAGGCCGAATCACAGATACGCAGTATTTT.

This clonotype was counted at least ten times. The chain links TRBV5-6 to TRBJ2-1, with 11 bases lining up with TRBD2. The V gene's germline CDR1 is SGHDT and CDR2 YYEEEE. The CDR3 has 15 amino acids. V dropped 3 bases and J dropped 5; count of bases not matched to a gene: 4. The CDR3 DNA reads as TGTGCCAGCAGCTATGTACTAGCGGGAGACAATGAGCAGTTCTTC. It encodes CASSYVLAGDNEQFF.

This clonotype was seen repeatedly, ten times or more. The CDR3 coding sequence is TGTGCCAGCAGTTACCAACCACAAGAGACCCAGTACTTC. Protein product: CASSYQPQETQYF. V usage is TRBV6-2 or TRBV6-3 and J usage is TRBJ2-5; no definite D call. This CDR3 is 13 amino acids long. Germline CDR1 is MNHEY and CDR2 is SVGEGT. Trimming took off 2 bases at V and 2 bases at J, with 6 bases between the two ends.

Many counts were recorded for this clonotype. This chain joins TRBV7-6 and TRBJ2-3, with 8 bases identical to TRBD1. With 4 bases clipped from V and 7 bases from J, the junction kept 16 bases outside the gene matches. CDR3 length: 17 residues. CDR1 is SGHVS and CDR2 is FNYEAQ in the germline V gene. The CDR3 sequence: CASSSSPGTGLLHTQYF. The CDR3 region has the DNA TGTGCCAGCAGCTCGAGTCCCGGGACAGGTTTACTCCATACGCAGTATTTT.

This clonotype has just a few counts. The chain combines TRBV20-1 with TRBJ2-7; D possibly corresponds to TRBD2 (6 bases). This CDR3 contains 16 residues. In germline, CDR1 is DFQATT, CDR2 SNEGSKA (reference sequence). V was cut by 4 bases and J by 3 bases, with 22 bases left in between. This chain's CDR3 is CSAKAPLRESVYEQYF. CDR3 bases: TGCAGTGCTAAAGCCCCCCTTCGGGAGAGCGTCTACGAGCAGTACTTC.

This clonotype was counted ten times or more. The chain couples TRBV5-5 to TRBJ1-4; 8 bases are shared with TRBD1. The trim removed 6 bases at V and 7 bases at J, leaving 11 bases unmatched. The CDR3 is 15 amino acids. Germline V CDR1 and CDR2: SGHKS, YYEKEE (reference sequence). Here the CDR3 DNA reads TGTGCCAGCAAGAGGACGGACAGGGTACTTGAAAAACTGTTTTTT. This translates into CASKRTDRVLEKLFF. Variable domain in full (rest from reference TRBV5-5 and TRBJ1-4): DAGVTQSPTHLIKTRGQQVTLRCSPISGHKSVSWYQQVLGQGPQFIFQYYEKEERGRGNFPDRFSARQFPNYSSELNVNALLLGDSALYLCASKRTDRVLEKLFFGSGTQLSVL.

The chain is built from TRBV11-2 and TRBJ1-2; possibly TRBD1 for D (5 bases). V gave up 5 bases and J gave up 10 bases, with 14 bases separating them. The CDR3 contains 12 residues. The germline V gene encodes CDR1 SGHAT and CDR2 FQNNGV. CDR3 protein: CASSTGTAIYTF. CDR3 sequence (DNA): TGTGCCAGCAGCACCGGGACGGCGATCTACACCTTC.

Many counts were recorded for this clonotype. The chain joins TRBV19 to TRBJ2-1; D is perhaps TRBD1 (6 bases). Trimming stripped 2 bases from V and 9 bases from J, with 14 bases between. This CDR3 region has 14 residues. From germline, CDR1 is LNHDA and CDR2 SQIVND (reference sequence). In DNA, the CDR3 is TGTGCCAGTAGTATATCAGGGGCCCCCAGTGAGCAGTTCTTC. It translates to CASSISGAPSEQFF.

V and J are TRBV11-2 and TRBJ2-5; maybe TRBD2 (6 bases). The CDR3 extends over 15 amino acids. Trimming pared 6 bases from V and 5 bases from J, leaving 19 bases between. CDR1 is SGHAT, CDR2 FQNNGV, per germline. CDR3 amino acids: CASSPDAGTKETQYF. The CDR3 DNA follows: TGTGCCAGCAGTCCAGACGCGGGAACCAAGGAGACCCAGTACTTC.

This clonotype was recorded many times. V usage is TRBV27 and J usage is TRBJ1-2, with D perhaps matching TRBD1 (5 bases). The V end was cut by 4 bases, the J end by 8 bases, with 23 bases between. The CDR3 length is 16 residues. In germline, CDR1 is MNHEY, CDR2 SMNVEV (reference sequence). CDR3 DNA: TGTGCCAGCAGTTCGCACTCACTCATTAAACAGGAGGGCTACACCTTC. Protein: CASSSHSLIKQEGYTF.

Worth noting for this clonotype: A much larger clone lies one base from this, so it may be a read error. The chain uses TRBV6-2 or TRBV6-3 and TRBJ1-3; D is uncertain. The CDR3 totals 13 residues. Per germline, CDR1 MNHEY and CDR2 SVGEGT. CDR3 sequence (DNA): TGTGGACACCGGAGTTATTCAGGAAACACCATATATTTT. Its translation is CGHRSYSGNTIYF.

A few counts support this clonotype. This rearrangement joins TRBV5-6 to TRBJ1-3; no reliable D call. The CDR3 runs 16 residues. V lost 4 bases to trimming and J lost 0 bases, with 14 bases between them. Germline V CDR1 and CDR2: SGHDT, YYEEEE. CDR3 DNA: TGTGCCAGCAGCCGAGCAGGACTTAGCTCTGGAAACACCATATATTTT. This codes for CASSRAGLSSGNTIYF.

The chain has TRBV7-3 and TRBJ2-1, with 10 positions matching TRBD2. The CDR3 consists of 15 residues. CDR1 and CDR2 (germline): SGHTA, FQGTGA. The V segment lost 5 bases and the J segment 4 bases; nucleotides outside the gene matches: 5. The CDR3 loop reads CASSKAGGGYNEQFF. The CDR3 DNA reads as TGTGCCAGCAGCAAAGCGGGAGGGGGGTACAATGAGCAGTTCTTC.

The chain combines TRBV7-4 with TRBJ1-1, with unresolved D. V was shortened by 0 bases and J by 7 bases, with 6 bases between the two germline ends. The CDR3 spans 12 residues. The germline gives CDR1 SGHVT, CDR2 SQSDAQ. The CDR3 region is CASSLAPGEAFF. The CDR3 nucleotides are TGTGCCAGCAGCTTAGCGCCGGGTGAAGCTTTCTTT.

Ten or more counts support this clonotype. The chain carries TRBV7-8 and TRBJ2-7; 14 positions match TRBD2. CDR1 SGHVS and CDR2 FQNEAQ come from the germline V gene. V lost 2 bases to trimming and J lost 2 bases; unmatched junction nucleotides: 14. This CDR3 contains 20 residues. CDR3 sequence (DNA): TGTGCCAGCAGCTTACTCACAGGACTAGCGGGAGGAACCCGAACCTACGAGCAGTACTTC. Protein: CASSLLTGLAGGTRTYEQYF.

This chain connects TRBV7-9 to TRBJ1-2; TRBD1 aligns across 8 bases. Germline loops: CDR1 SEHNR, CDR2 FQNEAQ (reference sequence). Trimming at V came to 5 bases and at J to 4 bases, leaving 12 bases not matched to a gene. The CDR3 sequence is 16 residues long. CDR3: CASSKPGTGLIYGYTF. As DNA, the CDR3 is TGTGCCAGCAGCAAACCCGGGACAGGCTTAATCTATGGCTACACCTTC.

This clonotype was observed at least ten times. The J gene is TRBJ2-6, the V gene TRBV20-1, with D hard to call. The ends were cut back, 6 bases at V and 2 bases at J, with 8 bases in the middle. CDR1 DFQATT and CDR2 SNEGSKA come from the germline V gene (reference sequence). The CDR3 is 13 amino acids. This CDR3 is CSAISTGANVLTF. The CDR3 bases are TGCAGTGCGATAAGTACTGGGGCCAACGTCCTGACTTTC.

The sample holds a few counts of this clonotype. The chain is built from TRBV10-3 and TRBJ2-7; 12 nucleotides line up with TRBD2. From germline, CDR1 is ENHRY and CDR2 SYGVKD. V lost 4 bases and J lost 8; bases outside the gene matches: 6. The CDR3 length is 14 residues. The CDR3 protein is CAISGTSGASQQYF. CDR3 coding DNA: TGTGCCATCAGTGGGACTAGCGGGGCCTCTCAGCAGTACTTC.

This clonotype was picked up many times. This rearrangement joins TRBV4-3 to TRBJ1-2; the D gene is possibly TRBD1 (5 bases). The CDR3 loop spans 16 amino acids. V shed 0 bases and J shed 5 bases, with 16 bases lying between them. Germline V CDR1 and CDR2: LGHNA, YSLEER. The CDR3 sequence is CASSQEYPQAGYGYTF. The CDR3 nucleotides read TGCGCCAGCAGCCAAGAGTACCCACAGGCGGGGTATGGCTACACCTTC.

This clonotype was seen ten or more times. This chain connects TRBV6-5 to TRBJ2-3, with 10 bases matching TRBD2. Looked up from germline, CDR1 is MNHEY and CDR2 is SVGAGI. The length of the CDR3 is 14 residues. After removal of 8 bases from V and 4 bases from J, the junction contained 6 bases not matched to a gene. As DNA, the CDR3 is TGTGCCAGCGTCGCTAGCGGGAGTGCAGATACGCAGTATTTT. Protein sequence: CASVASGSADTQYF.

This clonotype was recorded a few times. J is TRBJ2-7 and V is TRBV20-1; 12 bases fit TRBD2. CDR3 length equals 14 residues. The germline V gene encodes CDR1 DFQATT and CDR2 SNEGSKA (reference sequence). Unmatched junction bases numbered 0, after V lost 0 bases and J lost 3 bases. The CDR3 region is CSARETSGGYEQYF. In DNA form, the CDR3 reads TGCAGTGCTAGAGAGACTAGCGGGGGCTACGAGCAGTACTTC.

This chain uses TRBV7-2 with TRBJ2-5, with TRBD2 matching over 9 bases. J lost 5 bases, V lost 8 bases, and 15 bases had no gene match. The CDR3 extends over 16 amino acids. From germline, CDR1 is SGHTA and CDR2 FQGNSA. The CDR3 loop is CASGLAGGGAGETQYF. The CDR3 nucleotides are TGTGCCAGCGGTTTAGCGGGCGGGGGGGCGGGGGAGACCCAGTACTTC.